The source of this T cell receptor beta chain is a study of blood T cell repertoires in COVID-19. About the research overall: The study drew acute and convalescent COVID-19 samples from the United States, Italy and Spain.

Authors' processing steps: Researchers report that nucleated cell counts were estimated from reference gene primer amplification. Here immunoSEQ multiplex PCR was the method, and the copy in TCRdb shows in-frame clones only, minus some. V and J calls and clone size are those listed in that table; D and trimming were worked out from the DNA. The table lists roughly 190,000 clones, less than 85% of them singletons. Residents of 20 to 25 US areas, aged about 18 to 100 years, made up the participants. Cohorts were assigned according to the clinical history that participants reported. The CDR3 sequence is 13 residues long. Trimming stripped 4 bases from V and 3 bases from J, with 10 bases between. This clone was counted only a few times.

The source material was PBMCs or T cells enriched from blood (not recorded which). The origin of this receptor is a woman in her thirties who had recovered from COVID-19. This sequence joins TRBV12-3 or TRBV12-4 and TRBJ2-7; unclear D gene. Here the CDR3 reads CASSSTTNYEQYF. The CDR3 region has the DNA TGTGCCAGCAGTTCAACTACTAACTACGAGCAGTACTTC.